This T cell receptor (beta chain) was captured in a study of cytomegalovirus exposure and HLA in healthy donors. The CDR3 spans 16 residues. V lost 1 base to trimming and J lost 2 bases, with 12 bases between them. Germline values: CDR1 LNHDA, CDR2 SQIVND (reference sequence). PCR involved 60 Vbeta and 13 Jbeta primers. The table came from immunoSEQ multiplex PCR; TCRdb's copy has only in-frame clones and leaves some out. Seen here are around 64,000 clones, 55% to 70% observed once, and the top ten hold around 3.1%. Points from the study as a whole: The authors enumerated roughly 160 TCR beta chains as linked to cytomegalovirus. Upon later analysis, HLA-associated TCR beta chains proved more clonally expanded than other, equally common chains.

In nominal health when sampled, donors likely had unrecorded immune exposures nonetheless. On this clone: Its matching antigen is unknown.

This receptor was identified in a woman aged 45-59 years in good health and CMV-seronegative. The sequenced sample consisted of PBMCs. The rearrangement joins TRBV19 to TRBJ1-5; TRBD1 might be the D (5 bases). The DNA of the CDR3 is TGTGCCAGTAGTATAGCAGGGCTTTTAGGCAATCAGCCCCAGCATTTT. As protein: CASSIAGLLGNQPQHF. The full variable domain, completed using reference TRBV19 and TRBJ1-5, is DGGITQSPKYLFRKEGQNVTLSCEQNLNHDAMYWYRQDPGQGLRLIYYSQIVNDFQKGDIAEGYSVSREKKESFPLTVTSAQKNPTAFYLCASSIAGLLGNQPQHFGDGTRLSIL.